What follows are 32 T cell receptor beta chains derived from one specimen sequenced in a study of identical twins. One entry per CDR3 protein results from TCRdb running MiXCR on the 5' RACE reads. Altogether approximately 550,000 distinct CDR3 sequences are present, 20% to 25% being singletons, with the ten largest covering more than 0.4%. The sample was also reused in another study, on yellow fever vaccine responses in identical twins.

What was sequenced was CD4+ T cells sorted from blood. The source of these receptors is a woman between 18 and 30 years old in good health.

The chain's CDR3 is CASSPAGETQYF. The CDR3 DNA reads as TGTGCCAGCAGCCCTGCGGGGGAGACCCAGTACTTC. The chain recombines TRBV5-4 with TRBJ2-5; D perhaps matches TRBD2 (6 bases). Germline CDR1 is SGHNT and CDR2 is YYREEE (reference sequence). Trimming shortened V by 4 bases and J by 5 bases, and 9 bases separated the two germline ends. This CDR3 has 12 amino acids.

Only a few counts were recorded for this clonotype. The DNA of the CDR3 is TGTGCCAGCAGCTTATTCTCACCGGGACAGGGCTCCTCCGGGGAGCTGTTTTTT. It specifies CASSLFSPGQGSSGELFF. The gene calls are TRBV11-2 and TRBJ2-2, with 9 bases identical to TRBD1. Trimming took 2 bases from V and 6 from J; bases not matched to a gene: 13. The CDR3 length is 18 residues. Germline CDR1 reads SGHAT; CDR2 reads FQNNGV.

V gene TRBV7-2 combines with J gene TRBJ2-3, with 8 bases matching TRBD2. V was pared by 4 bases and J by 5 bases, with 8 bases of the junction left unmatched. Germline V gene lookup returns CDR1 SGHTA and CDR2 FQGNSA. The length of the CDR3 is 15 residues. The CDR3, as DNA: TGTGCCAGCAGCTCCGTAGCGGGAATTGTAGATACGCAGTATTTT. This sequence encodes CASSSVAGIVDTQYF.

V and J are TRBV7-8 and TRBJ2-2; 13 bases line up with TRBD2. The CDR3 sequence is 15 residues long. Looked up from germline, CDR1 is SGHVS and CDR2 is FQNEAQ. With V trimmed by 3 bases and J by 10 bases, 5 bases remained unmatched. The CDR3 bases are TGTGCCAGCAGCTTTTGGACTAGCGGGAGAACGGAGCTGTTTTTT. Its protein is CASSFWTSGRTELFF. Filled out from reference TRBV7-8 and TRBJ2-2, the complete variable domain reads GAGVSQSPRYKVAKRGQDVALRCDPISGHVSLFWYQQALGQGPEFLTYFQNEAQLDKSGLPSDRFFAERPEGSVSTLKIQRTQQEDSAVYLCASSFWTSGRTELFFGEGSRLTVL.

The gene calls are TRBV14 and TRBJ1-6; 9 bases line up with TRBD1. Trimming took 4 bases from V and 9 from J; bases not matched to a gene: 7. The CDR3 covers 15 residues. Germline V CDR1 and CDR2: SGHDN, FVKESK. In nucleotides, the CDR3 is TGTGCCAGCAGCCCTGCGGGACAGGGCACTTCACCCCTCCACTTT. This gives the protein CASSPAGQGTSPLHF. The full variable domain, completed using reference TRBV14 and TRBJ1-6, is EAGVTQFPSHSVIEKGQTVTLRCDPISGHDNLYWYRRVMGKEIKFLLHFVKESKQDESGMPNNRFLAERTGGTYSTLKVQPAELEDSGVYFCASSPAGQGTSPLHFGNGTRLTVT.

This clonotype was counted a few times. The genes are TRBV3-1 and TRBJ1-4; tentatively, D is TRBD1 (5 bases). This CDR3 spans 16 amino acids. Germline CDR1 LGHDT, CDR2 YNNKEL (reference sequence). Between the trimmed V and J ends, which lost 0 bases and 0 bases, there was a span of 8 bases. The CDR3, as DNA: TGTGCCAGCAGCCAAGAGGGGCAGACAACTAATGAAAAACTGTTTTTT. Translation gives CASSQEGQTTNEKLFF. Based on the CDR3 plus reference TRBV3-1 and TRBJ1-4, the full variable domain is DTAVSQTPKYLVTQMGNDKSIKCEQNLGHDTMYWYKQDSKKFLKIMFSYNNKELIINETVPNRFSPKSPDKAHLNLHINSLELGDSAVYFCASSQEGQTTNEKLFFGSGTQLSVL.

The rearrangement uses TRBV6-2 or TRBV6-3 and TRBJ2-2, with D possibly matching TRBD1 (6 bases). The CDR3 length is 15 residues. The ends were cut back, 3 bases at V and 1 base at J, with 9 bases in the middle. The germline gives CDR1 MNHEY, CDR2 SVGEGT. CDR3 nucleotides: TGTGCCAGCAGTTATAAACAGGGGAACACCGGGGAGCTGTTTTTT. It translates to CASSYKQGNTGELFF.

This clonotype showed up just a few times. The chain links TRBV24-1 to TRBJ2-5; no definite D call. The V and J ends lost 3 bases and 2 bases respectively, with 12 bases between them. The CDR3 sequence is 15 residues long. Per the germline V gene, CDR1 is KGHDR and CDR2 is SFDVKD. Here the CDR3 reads CATSDPLEEQETQYF. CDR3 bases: TGTGCCACCAGTGATCCCCTCGAAGAGCAAGAGACCCAGTACTTC.

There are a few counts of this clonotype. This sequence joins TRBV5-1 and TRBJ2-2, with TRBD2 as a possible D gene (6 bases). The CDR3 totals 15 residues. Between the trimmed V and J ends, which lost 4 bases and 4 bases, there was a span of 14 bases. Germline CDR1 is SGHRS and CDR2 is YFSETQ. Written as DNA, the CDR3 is TGCGCCAGCAGCCCCCGGGACTTCACCACCGGGGAGCTGTTTTTT. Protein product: CASSPRDFTTGELFF.

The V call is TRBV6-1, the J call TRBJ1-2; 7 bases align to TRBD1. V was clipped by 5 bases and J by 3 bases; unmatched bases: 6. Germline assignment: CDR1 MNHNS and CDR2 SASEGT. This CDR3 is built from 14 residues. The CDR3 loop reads CASSRTGFYYGYTF. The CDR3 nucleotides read TGTGCCAGCAGTAGGACAGGCTTTTACTATGGCTACACCTTC.

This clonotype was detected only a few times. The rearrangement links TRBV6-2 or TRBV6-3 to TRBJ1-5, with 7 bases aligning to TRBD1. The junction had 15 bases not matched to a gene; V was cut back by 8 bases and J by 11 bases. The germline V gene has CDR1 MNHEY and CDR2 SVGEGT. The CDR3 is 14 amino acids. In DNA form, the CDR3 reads TGTGCCAGCGGGCAGGGGGGGCTGATCGGAGCCCAGCATTTT. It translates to CASGQGGLIGAQHF.

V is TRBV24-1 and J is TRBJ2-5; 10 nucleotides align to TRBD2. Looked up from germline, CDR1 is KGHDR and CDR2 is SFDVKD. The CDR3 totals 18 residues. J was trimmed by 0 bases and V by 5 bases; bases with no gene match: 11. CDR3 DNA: TGTGCCACCAGTGGCCCCGAGCGGGAGGGAGTAAACCAAGAGACCCAGTACTTC. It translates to CATSGPEREGVNQETQYF.

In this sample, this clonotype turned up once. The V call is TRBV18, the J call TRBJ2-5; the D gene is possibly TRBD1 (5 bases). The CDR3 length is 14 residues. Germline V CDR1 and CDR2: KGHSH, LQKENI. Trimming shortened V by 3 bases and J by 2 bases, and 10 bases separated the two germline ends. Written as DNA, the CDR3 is TGTGCCAGCTCACCGATGACAGCTCAAGAGACCCAGTACTTC. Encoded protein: CASSPMTAQETQYF.

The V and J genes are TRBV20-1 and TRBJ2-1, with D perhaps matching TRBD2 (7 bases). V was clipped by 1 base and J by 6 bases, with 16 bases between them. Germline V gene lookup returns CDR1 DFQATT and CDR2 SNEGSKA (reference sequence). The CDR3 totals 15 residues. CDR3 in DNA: TGCAGTGCTAGAGTTTTGGGGGGGGGCATCAATGAGCAGTTCTTC. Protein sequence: CSARVLGGGINEQFF.

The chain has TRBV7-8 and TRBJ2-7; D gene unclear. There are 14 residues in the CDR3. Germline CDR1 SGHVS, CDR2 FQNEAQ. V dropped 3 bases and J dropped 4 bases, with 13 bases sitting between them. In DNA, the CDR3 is TGTGCCAGCAGCTTCAGTGAACCCGGTTACGAGCAGTACTTC. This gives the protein CASSFSEPGYEQYF.

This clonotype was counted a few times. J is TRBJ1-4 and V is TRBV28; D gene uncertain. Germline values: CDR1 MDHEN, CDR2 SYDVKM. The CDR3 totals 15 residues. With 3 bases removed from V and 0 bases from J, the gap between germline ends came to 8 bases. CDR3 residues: CASSFRRATNEKLFF. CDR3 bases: TGTGCCAGCAGTTTTCGTCGGGCAACTAATGAAAAACTGTTTTTT. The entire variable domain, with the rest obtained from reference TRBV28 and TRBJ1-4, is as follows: DVKVTQSSRYLVKRTGEKVFLECVQDMDHENMFWYRQDPGLGLRLIYFSYDVKMKEKGDIPEGYSVSREKKERFSLILESASTNQTSMYLCASSFRRATNEKLFFGSGTQLSVL.

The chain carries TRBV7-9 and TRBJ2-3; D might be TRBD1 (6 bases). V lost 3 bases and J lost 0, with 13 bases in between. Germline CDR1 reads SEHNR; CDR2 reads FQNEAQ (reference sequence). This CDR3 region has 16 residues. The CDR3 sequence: CASSFNRAGSTDTQYF. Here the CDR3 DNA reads TGTGCCAGCAGCTTTAACAGGGCTGGTAGCACAGATACGCAGTATTTT.

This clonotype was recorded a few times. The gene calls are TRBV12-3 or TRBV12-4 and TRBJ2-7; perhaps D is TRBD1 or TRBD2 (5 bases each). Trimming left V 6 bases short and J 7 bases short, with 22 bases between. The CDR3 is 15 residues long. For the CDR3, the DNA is TGTGCCAGCAGGCCACCGGGACGGGTAACGGGTGAGCAGTACTTC. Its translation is CASRPPGRVTGEQYF.

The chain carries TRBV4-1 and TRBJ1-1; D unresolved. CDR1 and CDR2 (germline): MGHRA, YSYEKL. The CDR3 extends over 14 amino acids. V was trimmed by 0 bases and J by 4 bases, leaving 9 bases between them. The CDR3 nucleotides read TGCGCCAGCAGCCAAGATGCGTGGGGCACTGAAGCTTTCTTT. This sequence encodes CASSQDAWGTEAFF.

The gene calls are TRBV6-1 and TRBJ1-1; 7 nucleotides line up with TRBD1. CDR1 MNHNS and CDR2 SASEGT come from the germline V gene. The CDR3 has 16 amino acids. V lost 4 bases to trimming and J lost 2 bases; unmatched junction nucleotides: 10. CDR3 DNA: TGTGCCAGCAGTGGAAGTTTGGGACAGCCCAACACTGAAGCTTTCTTT. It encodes CASSGSLGQPNTEAFF.

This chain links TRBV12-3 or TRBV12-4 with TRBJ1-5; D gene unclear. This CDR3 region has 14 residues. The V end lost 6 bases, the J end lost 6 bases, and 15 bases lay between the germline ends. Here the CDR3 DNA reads TGTGCCAGCAGCTACGACATCCTCCTTCAGCCCCAGCATTTT. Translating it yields CASSYDILLQPQHF.

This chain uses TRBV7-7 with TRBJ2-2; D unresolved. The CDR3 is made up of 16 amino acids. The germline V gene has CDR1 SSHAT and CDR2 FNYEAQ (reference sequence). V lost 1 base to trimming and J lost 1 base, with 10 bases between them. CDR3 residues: CASSLGAGQNTGELFF. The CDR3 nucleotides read TGTGCCAGCAGCTTAGGTGCAGGTCAGAACACCGGGGAGCTGTTTTTT. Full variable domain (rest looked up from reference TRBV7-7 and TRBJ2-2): GAGVSQSPRYKVTKRGQDVTLRCDPISSHATLYWYQQALGQGPEFLTYFNYEAQPDKSGLPSDRFSAERPEGSISTLTIQRTEQRDSAMYRCASSLGAGQNTGELFFGEGSRLTVL.

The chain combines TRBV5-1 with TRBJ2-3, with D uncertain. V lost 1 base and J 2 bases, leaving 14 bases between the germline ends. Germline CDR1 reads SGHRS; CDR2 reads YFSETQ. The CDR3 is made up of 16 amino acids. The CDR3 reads CASSLSGRPSTDTQYF. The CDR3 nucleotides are TGCGCCAGCAGCTTGTCGGGCAGGCCCTCCACAGATACGCAGTATTTT.

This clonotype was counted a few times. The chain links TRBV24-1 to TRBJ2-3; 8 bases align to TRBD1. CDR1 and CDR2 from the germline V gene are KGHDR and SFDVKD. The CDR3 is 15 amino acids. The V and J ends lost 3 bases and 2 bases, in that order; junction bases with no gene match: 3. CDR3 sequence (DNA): TGTGCCACCAGTGATAGGACAGGGACCACAGATACGCAGTATTTT. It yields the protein CATSDRTGTTDTQYF.

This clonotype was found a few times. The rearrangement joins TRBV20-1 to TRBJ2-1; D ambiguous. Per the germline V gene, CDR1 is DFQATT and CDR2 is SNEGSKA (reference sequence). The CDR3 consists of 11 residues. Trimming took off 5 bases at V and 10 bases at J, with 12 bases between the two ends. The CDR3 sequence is CSASDPIEQFF. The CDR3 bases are TGCAGTGCTTCCGACCCTATCGAGCAGTTCTTC.

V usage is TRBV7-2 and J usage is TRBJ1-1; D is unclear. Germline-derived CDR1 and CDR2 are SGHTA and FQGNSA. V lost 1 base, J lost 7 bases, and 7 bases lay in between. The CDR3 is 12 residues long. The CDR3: CASSLGGVEAFF. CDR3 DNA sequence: TGTGCCAGCAGCTTAGGCGGGGTTGAAGCTTTCTTT.

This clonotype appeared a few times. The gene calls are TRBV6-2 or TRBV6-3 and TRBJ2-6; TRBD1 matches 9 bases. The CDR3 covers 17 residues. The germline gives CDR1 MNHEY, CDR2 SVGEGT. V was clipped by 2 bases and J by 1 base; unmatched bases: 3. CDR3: CASSYRDRVSGANVLTF. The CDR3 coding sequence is TGTGCCAGCAGTTACCGGGACAGGGTATCTGGGGCCAACGTCCTGACTTTC.

The CDR3 DNA reads as TGTGCCAGCAGCTTGGCCACAGGGATCGCTAACTATGGCTACACCTTC. Its translation: CASSLATGIANYGYTF. The chain is built from TRBV5-6 and TRBJ1-2; weak D call: TRBD1 (6 bases). The germline V gene encodes CDR1 SGHDT and CDR2 YYEEEE. Trimming took off 0 bases at V and 0 bases at J, with 12 bases between the two ends. The CDR3 sequence is 16 residues long.

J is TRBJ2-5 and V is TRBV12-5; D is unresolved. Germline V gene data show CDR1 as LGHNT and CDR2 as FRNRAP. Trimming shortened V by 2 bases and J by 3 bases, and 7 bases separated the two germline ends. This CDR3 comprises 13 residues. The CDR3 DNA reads TGTGCTAGTGGTTTGCGACTTGAAGAGACCCAGTACTTC. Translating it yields CASGLRLEETQYF.

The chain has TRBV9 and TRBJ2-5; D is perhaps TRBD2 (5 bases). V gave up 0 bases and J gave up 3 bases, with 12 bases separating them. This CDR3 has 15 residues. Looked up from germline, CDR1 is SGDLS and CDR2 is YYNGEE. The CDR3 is CASSVGGSAEETQYF. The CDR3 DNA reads TGTGCCAGCAGCGTAGGCGGTAGCGCCGAAGAGACCCAGTACTTC.

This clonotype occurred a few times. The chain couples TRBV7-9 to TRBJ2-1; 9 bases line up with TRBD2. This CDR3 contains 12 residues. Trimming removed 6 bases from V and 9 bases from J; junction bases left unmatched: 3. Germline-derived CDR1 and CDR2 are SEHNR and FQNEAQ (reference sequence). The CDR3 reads CASSSGRGEQFF. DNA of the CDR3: TGTGCCAGCAGTAGCGGGAGAGGTGAGCAGTTCTTC.

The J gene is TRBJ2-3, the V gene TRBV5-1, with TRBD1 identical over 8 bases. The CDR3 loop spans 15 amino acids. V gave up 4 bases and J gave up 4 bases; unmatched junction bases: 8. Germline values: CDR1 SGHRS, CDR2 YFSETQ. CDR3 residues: CASSPQGAVADTQYF. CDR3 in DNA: TGCGCCAGCAGCCCCCAGGGGGCCGTCGCAGATACGCAGTATTTT.